These T cell receptor beta chains were read from a single sample in a study of early T cells in non-severe SARS-CoV-2 infection. TCRdb called the 5' RACE reads again in MiXCR, with one record for every CDR3 protein. The sample carries some 44,000 distinct CDR3 sequences, roughly 6% recorded once. The sequencing here drew on whole blood, taken at baseline. The origin of the receptors is an adult who was a healthcare worker with PCR-confirmed SARS-CoV-2 infection or an uninfected control (not recorded which). Both conserved end residues are part of each CDR3. A D gene is named only where the DNA matches it firmly. Part of the rows lack a size; the others show once, few, many or a class for expanded clones.

NA	TRBV27	many	TRBJ2-1	CASNFGGARNEQFF	TGTGCCAGCAATTTCGGGGGCGCGAGGAATGAGCAGTTCTTC
NA	TRBV20-1	many	TRBJ1-4	CSRTDGNYEKLFF	TGCAGCAGAACCGATGGGAACTATGAAAAACTGTTTTTT
NA	TRBV18	few	TRBJ2-3	CASSPGALAGDTQYF	TGTGCCAGCTCACCGGGGGCCCTAGCCGGCGATACGCAGTATTTT
NA	TRBV29-1	many	TRBJ2-5	CSVEGRGPGFSQYF	TGCAGCGTTGAAGGGCGGGGACCTGGGTTCAGCCAGTACTTC
NA	TRBV10-3	once	TRBJ2-7	CAISPGHSYEQYF	TGTGCCATCAGCCCTGGACACTCCTACGAGCAGTACTTC
NA	TRBV10-3	NA	TRBJ2-7	CAISDRDGSYEQYF	TGTGCCATCAGTGATCGTGACGGATCCTACGAGCAGTACTTC
NA	TRBV14	NA	TRBJ2-5	CASSQEDRPSFQETQYF	TGTGCCAGCAGCCAAGAAGACAGACCTTCCTTCCAAGAGACCCAGTACTTC
NA	TRBV4-3	many	TRBJ2-1	CASSQVPGAPGNEQFF	TGCGCCAGCAGCCAAGTCCCAGGGGCCCCCGGCAATGAGCAGTTCTTC
TRBD2	TRBV13	many	TRBJ2-1	CAVRPGGLNHEQFF	TGTGCCGTTCGCCCGGGGGGGCTGAACCATGAGCAGTTCTTC
NA	TRBV20-1	few	TRBJ2-1	CSARDPPNEQFF	TGCAGTGCTAGAGATCCTCCCAATGAGCAGTTCTTC
TRBD2	TRBV12-3/TRBV12-4	NA	TRBJ2-1	CASSLGGLAGTNEQFF	TGTGCCAGCAGTTTAGGTGGACTAGCGGGGACCAATGAGCAGTTCTTC
NA	TRBV6-4	NA	TRBJ1-4	CASSAGAATNEKLFF	TGTGCCAGCAGTGCCGGGGCAGCAACTAATGAAAAACTGTTTTTT
NA	TRBV29-1	many	TRBJ2-7	CSVEVRELGGYEQYF	TGCAGCGTTGAAGTCAGGGAACTAGGTGGCTACGAGCAGTACTTC
TRBD1	TRBV5-1	NA	TRBJ1-1	CASSSQGMRTEAFF	TGCGCCAGCAGCTCACAGGGGATGAGGACTGAAGCTTTCTTT
NA	TRBV7-9	few	TRBJ2-7	CASSPARATYEQYF	TGTGCCAGCAGCCCGGCTCGAGCAACCTACGAGCAGTACTTC
NA	TRBV6-5	many	TRBJ1-1	CASSYGDKYEAFF	TGTGCCAGCAGTTACGGTGACAAATATGAAGCTTTCTTT
TRBD1	TRBV2	NA	TRBJ1-1	CASKAQGGNMNTEAFF	TGTGCCAGCAAAGCGCAGGGGGGGAACATGAACACTGAAGCTTTCTTT
TRBD2	TRBV7-2	many	TRBJ2-1	CASSSRPAGGGNEQFF	TGTGCCAGCAGCTCCCGCCCAGCGGGGGGGGGCAATGAGCAGTTCTTC
TRBD1	TRBV28	NA	TRBJ2-7	CASSLPDRAYEQYF	TGTGCCAGCAGTTTACCGGACAGGGCCTACGAGCAGTACTTC
TRBD1	TRBV27	NA	TRBJ1-5	CASSLVPPRDRINQPQHF	TGTGCCAGCAGTTTAGTCCCCCCCCGGGACAGGATCAATCAGCCCCAGCATTTT
NA	TRBV11-2	many	TRBJ2-5	CASSLRRNQETQYF	TGTGCCAGCAGCTTACGTCGAAACCAAGAGACCCAGTACTTC
NA	TRBV18	few	TRBJ2-5	CASSPIGPTSSETQYF	TGTGCCAGCTCACCTATCGGGCCGACTTCATCGGAGACCCAGTACTTC
NA	TRBV10-3	many	TRBJ2-3	CAIRDRTSPDTQYF	TGTGCCATCAGGGACAGGACTAGCCCAGATACGCAGTATTTT
NA	TRBV9	few	TRBJ1-4	CASSVAGTNEKLFF	TGTGCCAGCAGCGTAGCTGGGACTAATGAAAAACTGTTTTTT
NA	TRBV19	many	TRBJ2-1	CASSIVGGYNEQFF	TGTGCCAGTAGTATAGTGGGGGGCTACAATGAGCAGTTCTTC
NA	TRBV6-2/TRBV6-3	few	TRBJ2-1	CASSYLLGGSYNEQFF	TGTGCCAGCAGTTACCTTCTCGGGGGTTCCTACAATGAGCAGTTCTTC
TRBD1	TRBV7-2	NA	TRBJ1-5	CASSLTGSLGQPQHF	TGTGCCAGCAGCTTGACAGGGAGTTTAGGTCAGCCCCAGCATTTT
NA	TRBV20-1	few	TRBJ2-7	CSARDPAASSYEQYF	TGCAGTGCTAGAGATCCGGCGGCTAGCTCCTACGAGCAGTACTTC
TRBD2	TRBV20-1	NA	TRBJ2-3	CSAPSAGGGTDTQYF	TGCAGTGCCCCCTCGGCGGGGGGTGGCACAGATACGCAGTATTTT